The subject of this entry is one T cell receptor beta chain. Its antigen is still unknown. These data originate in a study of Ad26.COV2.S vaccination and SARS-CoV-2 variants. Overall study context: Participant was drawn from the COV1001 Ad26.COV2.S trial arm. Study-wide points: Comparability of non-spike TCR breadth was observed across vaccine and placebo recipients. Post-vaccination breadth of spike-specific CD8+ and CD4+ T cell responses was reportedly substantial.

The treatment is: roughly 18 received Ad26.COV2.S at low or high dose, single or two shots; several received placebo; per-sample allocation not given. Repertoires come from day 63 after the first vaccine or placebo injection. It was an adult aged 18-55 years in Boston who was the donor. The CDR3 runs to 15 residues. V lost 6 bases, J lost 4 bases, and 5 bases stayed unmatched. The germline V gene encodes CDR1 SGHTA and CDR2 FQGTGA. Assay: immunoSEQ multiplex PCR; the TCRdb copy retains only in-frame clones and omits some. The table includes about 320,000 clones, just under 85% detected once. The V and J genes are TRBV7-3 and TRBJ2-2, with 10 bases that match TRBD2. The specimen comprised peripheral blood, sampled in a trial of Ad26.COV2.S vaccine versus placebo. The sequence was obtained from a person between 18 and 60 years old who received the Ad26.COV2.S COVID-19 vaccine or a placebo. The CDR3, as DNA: TGTGCCAGCAGTTTAGCGGGGGGAACCACCGGGGAGCTGTTTTTT. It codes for CASSLAGGTTGELFF.